This TCR beta chain comes out of a study of shared clonotypes between healthy human individuals. Sequencing used immunoSEQ multiplex PCR; TCRdb keeps in-frame clones, though not all of them. This table holds 1,500,000 or so clones, around 95% found once. CDR3 size: 15 residues. The germline V gene encodes CDR1 SGHAT and CDR2 FQNNGV. Deletions cut 5 bases from V and 2 bases from J, with 16 bases between. Splitting the CD4+ cells yielded a CD45RA+ naive subset and a CD45RA-negative memory subset. Sequenced material: naive CD4+ T cells sorted from blood. As for subset: CD45RA+ positively selected. The receptor was isolated from a man aged 25 to 45 in good health. The rearrangement joins TRBV11-2 to TRBJ2-7; TRBD1 is a possible D gene (6 bases). Here the CDR3 reads CASSVPGTRTYEQYF. CDR3 nucleotides: TGTGCCAGCAGCGTCCCCGGGACAAGAACCTACGAGCAGTACTTC.